A single T cell receptor (beta chain) is shown here with its context. Its antigen remains unidentified. The sample belongs to a study of identical twins. Study-wide results and caveats: Twins' excess sharing was less marked for out-of-frame beta sequences. Among monozygotic twins, out-of-frame TCR alpha sharing exceeded what models predicted. Memory repertoires showed no such pattern, whereas abundant cord blood beta clonotypes carried fewer insertions.

V lost 7 bases, J lost 8 bases, and 15 bases lay in between. The germline V gene has CDR1 SNHLY and CDR2 FYNNEI. This CDR3 is built from 13 residues. Addition of a universal primer site occurred through template switching, and cDNA carried unique molecular identifiers. One entry per CDR3 protein, called by TCRdb with MiXCR from the 5' RACE reads. Here the sample spans hundreds of thousands of distinct CDR3 sequences, roughly an eighth being singletons. The same sample was also used in a study of yellow fever vaccine responses in identical twins.

The rearrangement joins TRBV2 to TRBJ2-1; D remains ambiguous. The sample taken for sequencing was PBMCs. This clonotype was obtained from a woman younger than 35 in good health. DNA of the CDR3: TGTGCCAGCACCCTGTTTGAGGTGCATGAGCAGTTCTTC. It yields the protein CASTLFEVHEQFF.